Reported below is one T cell receptor (beta chain). Its matching antigen is unknown. The germline CDR1 and CDR2 sequences are SGHTA and FQGNSA. V gave up 4 bases and J gave up 4 bases; unmatched junction bases: 3. This CDR3 has 13 amino acids. Assay used: immunoSEQ multiplex PCR; TCRdb lists only in-frame clones, some missing. The sample lists around 74,000 clones, 75% to 90% occurring once. This sample's time point: blood 4 weeks post-SBRT, at nephrectomy. The treatment: 15 Gy SBRT to primary tumor, nephrectomy 4 weeks later. This entry belongs to a study of radiation and T cells in renal cell carcinoma. Broader study findings: In blood, top tumor clones expanded by 2 weeks, shrinking by 4.

This TCR derives from an older woman with renal cell carcinoma. The chain has TRBV7-2 and TRBJ1-1, with TRBD1 identical over 7 bases. Sample: blood, taken from a patient whose treatment included radiotherapy and nephrectomy. CDR3 loop: CASSSRQGTEAFF. In DNA, the CDR3 is TGTGCCAGCAGCTCAAGACAGGGCACTGAAGCTTTCTTT.